This T cell receptor (beta chain) was sequenced during a study of T cell repertoires in cytomegalovirus infection. Study at large: The public TCR beta signatures pointed to both CMV infection and matching HLA type.

This clonotype was detected ten times or more. Germline V gene data show CDR1 as MDHEN and CDR2 as SYDVKM. This CDR3 is 13 amino acids long. V lost 6 bases and J 7 bases, leaving 12 bases between the germline ends. TCRdb re-analysed the reads in MiXCR, keeping a single row per CDR3 protein. Of over 300,000 distinct CDR3 sequences listed, roughly a sixth are singletons. This TCR came from a human donor in good health (CMV status not recorded). Some clones in this sample may be carry-over from other donors' samples. The chain employs TRBV28 and TRBJ1-4; possible D gene TRBD1, 5 bases. Sample: PBMCs. The CDR3: CASSSMGTEKLFF. CDR3 in DNA: TGTGCCAGCAGCTCCATGGGGACTGAAAAACTGTTTTTT.